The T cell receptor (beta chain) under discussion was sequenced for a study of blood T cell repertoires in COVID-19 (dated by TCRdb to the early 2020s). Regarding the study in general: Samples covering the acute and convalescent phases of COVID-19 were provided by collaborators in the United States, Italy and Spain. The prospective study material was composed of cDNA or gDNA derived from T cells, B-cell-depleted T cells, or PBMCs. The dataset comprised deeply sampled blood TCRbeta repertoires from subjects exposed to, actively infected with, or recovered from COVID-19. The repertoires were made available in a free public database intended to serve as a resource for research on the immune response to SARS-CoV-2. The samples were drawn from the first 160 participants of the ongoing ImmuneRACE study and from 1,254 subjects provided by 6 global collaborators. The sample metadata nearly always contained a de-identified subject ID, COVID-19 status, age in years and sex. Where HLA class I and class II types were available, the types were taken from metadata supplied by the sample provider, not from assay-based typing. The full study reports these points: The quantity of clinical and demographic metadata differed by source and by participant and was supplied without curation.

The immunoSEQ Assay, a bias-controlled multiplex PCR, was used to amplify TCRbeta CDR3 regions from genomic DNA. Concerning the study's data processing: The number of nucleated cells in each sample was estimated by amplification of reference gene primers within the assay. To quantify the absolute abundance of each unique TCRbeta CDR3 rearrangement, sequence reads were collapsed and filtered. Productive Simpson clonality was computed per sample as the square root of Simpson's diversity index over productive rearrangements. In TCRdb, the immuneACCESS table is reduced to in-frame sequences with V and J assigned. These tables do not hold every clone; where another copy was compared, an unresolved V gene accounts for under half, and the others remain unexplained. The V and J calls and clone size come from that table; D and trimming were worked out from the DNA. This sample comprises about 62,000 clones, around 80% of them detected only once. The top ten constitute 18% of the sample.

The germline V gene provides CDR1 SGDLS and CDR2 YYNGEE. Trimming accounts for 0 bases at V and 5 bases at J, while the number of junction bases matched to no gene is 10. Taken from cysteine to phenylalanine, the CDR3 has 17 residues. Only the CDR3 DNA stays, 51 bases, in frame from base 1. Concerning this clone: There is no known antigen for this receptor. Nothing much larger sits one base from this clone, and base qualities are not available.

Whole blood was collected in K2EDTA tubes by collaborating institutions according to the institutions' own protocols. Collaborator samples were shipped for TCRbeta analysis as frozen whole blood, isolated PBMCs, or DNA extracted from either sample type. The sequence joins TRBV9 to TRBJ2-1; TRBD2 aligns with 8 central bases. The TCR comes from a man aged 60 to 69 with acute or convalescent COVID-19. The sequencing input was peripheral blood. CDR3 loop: CASSVDPPSGLDNEQFF. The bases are TGTGCCAGCAGCGTAGACCCCCCTAGCGGGTTGGACAATGAGCAGTTCTTC.